This T cell receptor beta chain was retrieved from a study of T cell responses to AZD1222 COVID-19 vaccine. Study results and limitations: Reportedly, nearly half the spike-specific TCRs target unmutated variant regions.

This table comes from immunoSEQ multiplex PCR, and its TCRdb copy is limited to in-frame clones, with some not included. Here the sample spans more than 80,000 clones, roughly 90% being singletons. The CDR3 is 14 residues long. V dropped 1 base and J dropped 4 bases, with 10 bases sitting between them. The germline CDR1 and CDR2 sequences are KGHSH and LQKENI. As to this clone: Its antigen is undetermined.

The origin of this receptor is an adult in good health. J is TRBJ1-1 and V is TRBV18, with D uncertain. Specimen: peripheral blood, collected on day 0 of AZD1222 vaccination. The CDR3 spells CASSPLQDGTEAFF. CDR3 sequence (DNA): TGTGCCAGCTCACCACTTCAGGATGGCACTGAAGCTTTCTTT. Full variable domain (rest looked up from reference TRBV18 and TRBJ1-1): NAGVMQNPRHLVRRRGQEARLRCSPMKGHSHVYWYRQLPEEGLKFMVYLQKENIIDESGMPKERFSAEFPKEGPSILRIQQVVRGDSAAYFCASSPLQDGTEAFFGQGTRLTVV.